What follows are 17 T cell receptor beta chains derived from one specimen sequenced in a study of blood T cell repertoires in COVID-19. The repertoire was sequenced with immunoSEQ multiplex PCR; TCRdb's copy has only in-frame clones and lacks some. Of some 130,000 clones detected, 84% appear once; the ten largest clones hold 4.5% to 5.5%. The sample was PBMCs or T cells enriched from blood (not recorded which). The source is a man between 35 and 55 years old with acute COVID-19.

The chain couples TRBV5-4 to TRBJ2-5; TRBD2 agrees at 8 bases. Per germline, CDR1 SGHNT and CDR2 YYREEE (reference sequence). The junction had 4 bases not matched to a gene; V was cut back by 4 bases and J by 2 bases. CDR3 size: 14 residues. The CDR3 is CASSTTSVQETQYF. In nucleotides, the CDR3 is TGTGCCAGCAGCACGACTAGCGTACAAGAGACCCAGTACTTC.

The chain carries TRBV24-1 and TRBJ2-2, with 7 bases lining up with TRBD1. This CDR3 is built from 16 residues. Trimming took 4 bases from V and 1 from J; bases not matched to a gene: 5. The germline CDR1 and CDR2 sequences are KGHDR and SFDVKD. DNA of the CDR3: TGTGCCACCAGTGAACCTGACAGGGAGAACACCGGGGAGCTGTTTTTT. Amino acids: CATSEPDRENTGELFF.

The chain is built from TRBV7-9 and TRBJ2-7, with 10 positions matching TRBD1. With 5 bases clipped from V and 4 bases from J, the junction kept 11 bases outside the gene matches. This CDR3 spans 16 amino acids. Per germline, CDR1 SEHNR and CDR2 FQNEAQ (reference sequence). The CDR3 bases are TGTGCCAGCAGCCCCCTCTCGGGACAGGGGTTTTACGAGCAGTACTTC. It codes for CASSPLSGQGFYEQYF.

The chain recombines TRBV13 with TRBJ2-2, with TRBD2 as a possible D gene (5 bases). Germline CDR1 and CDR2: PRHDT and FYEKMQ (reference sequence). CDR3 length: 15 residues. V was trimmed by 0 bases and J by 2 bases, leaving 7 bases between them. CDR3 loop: CASSLGPGNTGELFF. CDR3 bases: TGTGCCAGCAGCTTAGGGCCGGGAAACACCGGGGAGCTGTTTTTT.

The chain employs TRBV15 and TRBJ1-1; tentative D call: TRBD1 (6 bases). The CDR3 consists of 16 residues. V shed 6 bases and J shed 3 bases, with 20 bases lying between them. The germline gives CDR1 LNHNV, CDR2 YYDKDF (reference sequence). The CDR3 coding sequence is TGTGCCACCAGTTATACCAAAGGGGGGGAGGACACTGAAGCTTTCTTT. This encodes CATSYTKGGEDTEAFF.

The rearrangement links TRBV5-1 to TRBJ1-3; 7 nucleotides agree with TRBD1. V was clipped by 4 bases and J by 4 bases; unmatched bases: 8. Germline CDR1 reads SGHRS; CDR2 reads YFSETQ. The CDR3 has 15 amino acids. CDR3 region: CASSRVTGDGNTIYF. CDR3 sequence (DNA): TGCGCCAGCAGCCGGGTCACAGGGGACGGAAACACCATATATTTT.

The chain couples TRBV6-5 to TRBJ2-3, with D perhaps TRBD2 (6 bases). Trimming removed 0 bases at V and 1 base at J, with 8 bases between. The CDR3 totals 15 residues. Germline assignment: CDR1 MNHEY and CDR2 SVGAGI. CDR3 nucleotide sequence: TGTGCCAGCAGTTACTCACCTAGCGGCACAGATACGCAGTATTTT. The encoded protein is CASSYSPSGTDTQYF.

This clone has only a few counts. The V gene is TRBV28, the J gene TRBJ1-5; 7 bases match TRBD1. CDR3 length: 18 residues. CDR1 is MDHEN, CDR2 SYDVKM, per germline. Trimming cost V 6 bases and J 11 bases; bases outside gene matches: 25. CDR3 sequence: CASSFTNPGQPTLSAQHF. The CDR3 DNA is TGTGCCAGCAGCTTTACCAATCCGGGACAGCCAACCTTATCAGCCCAGCATTTT.

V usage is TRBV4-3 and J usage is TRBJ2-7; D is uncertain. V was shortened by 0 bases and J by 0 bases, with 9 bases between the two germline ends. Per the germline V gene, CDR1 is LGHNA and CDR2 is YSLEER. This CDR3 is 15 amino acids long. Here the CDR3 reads CASSQDKFGSYEQYF. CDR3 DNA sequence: TGCGCCAGCAGCCAAGATAAGTTCGGCTCCTACGAGCAGTACTTC.

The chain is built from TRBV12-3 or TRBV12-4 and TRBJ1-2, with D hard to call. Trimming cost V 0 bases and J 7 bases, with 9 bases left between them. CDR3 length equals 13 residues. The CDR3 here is CASSLAASPGYTF. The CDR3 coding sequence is TGTGCCAGCAGTTTAGCGGCTTCCCCTGGCTACACCTTC.

The CDR3 loop is CASSFGTSGEYNEQFF. The CDR3 bases are TGTGCCAGCAGCTTTGGGACTAGCGGGGAATACAATGAGCAGTTCTTC. The chain joins TRBV13 to TRBJ2-1, with 13 bases lining up with TRBD2. Losses at the gene ends were 3 bases for V and 4 bases for J; bases not matched to a gene: 3. CDR3 length: 16 residues. Looked up from germline, CDR1 is PRHDT and CDR2 is FYEKMQ (reference sequence).

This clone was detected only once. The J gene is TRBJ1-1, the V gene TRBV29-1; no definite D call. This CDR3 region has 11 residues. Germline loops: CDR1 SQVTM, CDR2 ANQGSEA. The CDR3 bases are TGCACCGGTTTGAGGAACACTGAAGCTTTCTTT. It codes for CTGLRNTEAFF.

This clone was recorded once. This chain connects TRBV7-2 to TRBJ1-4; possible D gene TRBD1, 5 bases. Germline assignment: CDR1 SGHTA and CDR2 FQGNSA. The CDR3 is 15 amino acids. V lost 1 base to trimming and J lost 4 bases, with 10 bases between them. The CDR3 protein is CASSLDGGVNEKLFF. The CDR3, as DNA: TGTGCCAGCAGCTTAGATGGGGGGGTTAATGAAAAACTGTTTTTT.

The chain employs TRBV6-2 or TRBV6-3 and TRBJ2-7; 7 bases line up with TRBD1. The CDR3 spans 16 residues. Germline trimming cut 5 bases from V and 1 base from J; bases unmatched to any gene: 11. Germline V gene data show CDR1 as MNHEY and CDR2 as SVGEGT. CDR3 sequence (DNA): TGTGCCAGCAGTCCACTCCTCGGCAGGGGGTCCTACGAGCAGTACTTC. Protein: CASSPLLGRGSYEQYF.

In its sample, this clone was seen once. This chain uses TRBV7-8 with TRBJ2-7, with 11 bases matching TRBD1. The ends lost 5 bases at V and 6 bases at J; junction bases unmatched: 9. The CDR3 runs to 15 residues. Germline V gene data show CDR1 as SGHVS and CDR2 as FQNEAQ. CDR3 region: CASSPPGQGESEQYF. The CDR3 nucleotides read TGTGCCAGCAGCCCCCCGGGACAGGGGGAATCCGAGCAGTACTTC.

The CDR3 protein is CASSARREVKREFF. The CDR3 DNA is TGTGCCAGCAGTGCGCGGCGGGAGGTAAAGAGGGAGTTCTTC. The chain has TRBV2 and TRBJ2-1, with 8 bases lining up with TRBD2. Germline-derived CDR1 and CDR2 are SNHLY and FYNNEI. The CDR3 length is 14 residues. With V trimmed by 4 bases and J by 14 bases, 13 bases remained unmatched.

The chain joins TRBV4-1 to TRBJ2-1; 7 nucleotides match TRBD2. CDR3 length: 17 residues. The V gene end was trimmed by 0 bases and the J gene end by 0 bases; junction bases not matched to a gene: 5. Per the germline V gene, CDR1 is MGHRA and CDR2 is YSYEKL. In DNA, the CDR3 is TGCGCCAGCAGCCAAGACGGAGGCGGGAGCTCCTACAATGAGCAGTTCTTC. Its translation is CASSQDGGGSSYNEQFF.